This entry features one T cell receptor (beta chain) sequence. CDR3 length: 13 residues. Between the trimmed V and J ends, which lost 7 bases and 5 bases, there was a span of 11 bases. Germline V CDR1 and CDR2: MDHEN, SYDVKM. These data come from a study of T cell changes during pregnancy in multiple sclerosis. Sequenced by immunoSEQ multiplex PCR; TCRdb stores in-frame clones only, minus some. The sample records some 38,000 clones, approximately 91% being singletons. The chain uses TRBV28 and TRBJ1-4, with unresolved D. The receptor's source is a female donor with multiple sclerosis, enrolled in a pregnancy study. This specimen was CD8+ T cells from peripheral blood mononuclear cells, taken after pregnancy. The CDR3 loop reads CASISVENEKLFF. For the CDR3, the DNA is TGTGCCAGCATTTCAGTCGAAAATGAAAAACTGTTTTTT.